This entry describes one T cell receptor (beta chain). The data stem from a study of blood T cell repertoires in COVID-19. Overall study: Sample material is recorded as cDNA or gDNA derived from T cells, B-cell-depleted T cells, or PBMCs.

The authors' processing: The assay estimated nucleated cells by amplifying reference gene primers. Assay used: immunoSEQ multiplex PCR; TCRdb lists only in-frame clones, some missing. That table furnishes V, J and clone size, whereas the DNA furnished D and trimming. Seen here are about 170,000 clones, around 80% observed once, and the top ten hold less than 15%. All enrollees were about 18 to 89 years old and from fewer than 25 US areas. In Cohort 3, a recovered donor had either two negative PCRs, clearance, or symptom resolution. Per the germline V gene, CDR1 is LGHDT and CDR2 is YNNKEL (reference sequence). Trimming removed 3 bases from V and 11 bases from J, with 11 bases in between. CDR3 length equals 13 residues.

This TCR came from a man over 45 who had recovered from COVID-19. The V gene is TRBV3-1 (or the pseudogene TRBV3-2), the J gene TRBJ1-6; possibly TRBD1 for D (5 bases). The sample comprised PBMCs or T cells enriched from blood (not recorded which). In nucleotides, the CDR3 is TGTGCCAGCAGCCAGTCAGGGCCCACACCCCTCCACTTT. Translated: CASSQSGPTPLHF.